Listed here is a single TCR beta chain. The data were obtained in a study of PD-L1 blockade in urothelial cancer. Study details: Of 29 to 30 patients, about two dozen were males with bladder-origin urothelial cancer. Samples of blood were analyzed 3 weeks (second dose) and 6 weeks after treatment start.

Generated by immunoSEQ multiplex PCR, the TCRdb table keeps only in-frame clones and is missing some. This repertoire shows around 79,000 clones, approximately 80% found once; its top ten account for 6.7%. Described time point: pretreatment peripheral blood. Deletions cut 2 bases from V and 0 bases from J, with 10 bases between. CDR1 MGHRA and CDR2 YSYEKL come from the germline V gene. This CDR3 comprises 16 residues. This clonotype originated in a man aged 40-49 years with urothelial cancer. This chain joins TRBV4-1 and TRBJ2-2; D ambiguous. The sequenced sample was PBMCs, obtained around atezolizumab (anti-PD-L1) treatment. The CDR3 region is CASSQLAITNTGELFF. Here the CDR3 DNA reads TGCGCCAGCAGCCAATTAGCAATTACGAACACCGGGGAGCTGTTTTTT.